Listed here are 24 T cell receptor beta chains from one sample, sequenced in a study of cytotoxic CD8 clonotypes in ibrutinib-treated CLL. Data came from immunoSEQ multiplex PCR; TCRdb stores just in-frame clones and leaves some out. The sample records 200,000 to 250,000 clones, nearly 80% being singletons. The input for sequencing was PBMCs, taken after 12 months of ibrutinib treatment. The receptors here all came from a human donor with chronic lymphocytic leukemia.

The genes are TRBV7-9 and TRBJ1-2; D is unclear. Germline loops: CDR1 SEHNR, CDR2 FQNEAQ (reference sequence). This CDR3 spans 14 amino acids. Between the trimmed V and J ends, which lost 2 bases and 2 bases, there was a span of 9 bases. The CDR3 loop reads CASSLLGANYGYTF. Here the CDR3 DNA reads TGTGCCAGCAGCTTACTAGGAGCGAACTATGGCTACACCTTC.

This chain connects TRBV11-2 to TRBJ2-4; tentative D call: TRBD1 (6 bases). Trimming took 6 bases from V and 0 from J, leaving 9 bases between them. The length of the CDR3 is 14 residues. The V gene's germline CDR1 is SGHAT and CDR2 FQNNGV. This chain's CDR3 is CASSSGEAKNIQYF. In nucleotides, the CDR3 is TGTGCCAGCAGTTCAGGGGAAGCCAAAAACATTCAGTACTTC.

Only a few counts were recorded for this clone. Written as DNA, the CDR3 is TGTGCCAGCAGCTTATGGGTGGAAAGCTACACCTTC. This gives the protein CASSLWVESYTF. The chain couples TRBV7-2 to TRBJ1-2; D is unclear. The CDR3 sequence is 12 residues long. Trimming removed 2 bases from V and 9 bases from J, with 10 bases in between. The germline V gene encodes CDR1 SGHTA and CDR2 FQGNSA.

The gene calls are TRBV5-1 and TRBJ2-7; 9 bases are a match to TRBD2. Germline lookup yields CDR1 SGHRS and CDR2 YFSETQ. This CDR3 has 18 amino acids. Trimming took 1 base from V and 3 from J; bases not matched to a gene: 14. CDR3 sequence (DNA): TGCGCCAGCAGCTTGAGCCCTAGCGGGAAGGTTGGGGTCTACGAGCAGTACTTC. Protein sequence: CASSLSPSGKVGVYEQYF.

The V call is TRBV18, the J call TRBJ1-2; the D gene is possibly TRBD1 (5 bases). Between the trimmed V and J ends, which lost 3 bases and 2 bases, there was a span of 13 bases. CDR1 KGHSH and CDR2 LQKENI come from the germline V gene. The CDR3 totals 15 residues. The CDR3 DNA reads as TGTGCCAGCTCACCCTCTGAGGGGACGAACTATGGCTACACCTTC. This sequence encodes CASSPSEGTNYGYTF.

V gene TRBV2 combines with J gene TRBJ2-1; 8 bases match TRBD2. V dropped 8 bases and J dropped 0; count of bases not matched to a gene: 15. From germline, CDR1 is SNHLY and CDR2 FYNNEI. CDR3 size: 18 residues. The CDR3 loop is CASLRRAGADSSYNEQFF. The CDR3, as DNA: TGTGCCAGCCTGCGTCGAGCGGGGGCCGATAGCTCCTACAATGAGCAGTTCTTC.

As DNA, the CDR3 is TGTGCCAGCAGCCCTAGCGGGGGGGCGGGGAATGAGCAGTTCTTC. Translating it yields CASSPSGGAGNEQFF. The rearrangement links TRBV27 to TRBJ2-1; TRBD2 aligns across 12 bases. Germline V gives CDR1 MNHEY, CDR2 SMNVEV (reference sequence). With V trimmed by 6 bases and J by 7 bases, 7 bases remained unmatched. The CDR3 extends over 15 amino acids.

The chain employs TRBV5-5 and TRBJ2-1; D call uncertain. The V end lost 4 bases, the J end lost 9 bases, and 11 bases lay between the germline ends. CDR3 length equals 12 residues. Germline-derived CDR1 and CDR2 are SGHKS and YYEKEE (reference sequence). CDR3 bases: TGTGCCAGCAGCCGGGCCGATACTGAGCAGTTCTTC. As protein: CASSRADTEQFF.

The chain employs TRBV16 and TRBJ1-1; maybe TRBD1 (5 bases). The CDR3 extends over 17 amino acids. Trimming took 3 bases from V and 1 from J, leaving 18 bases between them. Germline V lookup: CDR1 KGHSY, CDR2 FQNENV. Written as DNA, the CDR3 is TGTGCCAGCAGCCACCCTGGGGGGGAGGAGGCGAACACTGAAGCTTTCTTT. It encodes CASSHPGGEEANTEAFF.

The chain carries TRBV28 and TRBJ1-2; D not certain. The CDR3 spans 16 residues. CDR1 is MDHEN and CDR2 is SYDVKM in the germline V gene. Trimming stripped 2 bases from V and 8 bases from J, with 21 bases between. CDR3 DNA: TGTGCCAGCAGTTTAACGAGTAGTTTGGGAGGATACGGCTACACCTTC. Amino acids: CASSLTSSLGGYGYTF.

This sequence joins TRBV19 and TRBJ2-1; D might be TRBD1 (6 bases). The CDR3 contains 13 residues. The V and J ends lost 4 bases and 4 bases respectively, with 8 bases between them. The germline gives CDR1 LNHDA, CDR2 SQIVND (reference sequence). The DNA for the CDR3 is TGTGCCAGTAGTACAGGACAGTACAATGAGCAGTTCTTC. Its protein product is CASSTGQYNEQFF.

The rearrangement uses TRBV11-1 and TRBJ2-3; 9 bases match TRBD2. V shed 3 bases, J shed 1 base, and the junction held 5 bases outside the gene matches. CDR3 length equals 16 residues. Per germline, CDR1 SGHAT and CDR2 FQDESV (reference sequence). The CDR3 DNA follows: TGTGCCAGCAGCTTTAGCGGGAGACGGGGCACAGATACGCAGTATTTT. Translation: CASSFSGRRGTDTQYF.

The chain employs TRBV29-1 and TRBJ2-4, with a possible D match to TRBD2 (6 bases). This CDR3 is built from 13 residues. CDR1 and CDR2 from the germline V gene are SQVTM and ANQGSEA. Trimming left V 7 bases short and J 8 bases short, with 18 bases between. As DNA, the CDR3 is TGCAGCGGGGCTTTAGGGCGCGGGGACATTCAGTACTTC. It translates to CSGALGRGDIQYF.

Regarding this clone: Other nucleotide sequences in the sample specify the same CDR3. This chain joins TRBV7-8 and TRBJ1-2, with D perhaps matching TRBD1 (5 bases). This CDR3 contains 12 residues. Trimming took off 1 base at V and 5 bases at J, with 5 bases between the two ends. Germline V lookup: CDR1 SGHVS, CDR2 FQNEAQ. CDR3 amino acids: CASSLGQYGYTF. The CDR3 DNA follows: TGTGCCAGCAGCTTAGGACAGTATGGCTACACCTTC.

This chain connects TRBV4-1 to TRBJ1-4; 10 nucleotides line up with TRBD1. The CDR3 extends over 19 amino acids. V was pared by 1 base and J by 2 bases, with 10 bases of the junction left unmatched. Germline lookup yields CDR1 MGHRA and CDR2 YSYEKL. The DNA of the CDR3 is TGCGCCAGCAGCCAAGGAGTGACAGGGGGCGCGCTGACTAATGAAAAACTGTTTTTT. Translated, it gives CASSQGVTGGALTNEKLFF.

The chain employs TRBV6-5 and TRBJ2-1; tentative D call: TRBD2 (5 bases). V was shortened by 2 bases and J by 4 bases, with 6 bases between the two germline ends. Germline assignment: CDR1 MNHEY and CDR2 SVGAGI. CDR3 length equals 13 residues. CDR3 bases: TGTGCCAGCAGTTACGGGGAGTACAATGAGCAGTTCTTC. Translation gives CASSYGEYNEQFF.

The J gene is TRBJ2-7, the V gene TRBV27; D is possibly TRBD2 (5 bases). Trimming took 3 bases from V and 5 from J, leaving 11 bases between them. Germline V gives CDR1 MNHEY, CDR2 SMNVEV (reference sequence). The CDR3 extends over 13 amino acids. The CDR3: CASSFGLLDEQYF. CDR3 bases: TGTGCCAGCAGTTTCGGACTCCTCGACGAGCAGTACTTC.

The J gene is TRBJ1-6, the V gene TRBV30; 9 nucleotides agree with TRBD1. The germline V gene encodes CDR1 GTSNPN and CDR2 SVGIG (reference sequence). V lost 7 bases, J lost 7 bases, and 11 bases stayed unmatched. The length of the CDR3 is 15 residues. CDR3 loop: CASRTGTGMNSPLHF. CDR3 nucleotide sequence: TGTGCCTCGCGGACCGGGACAGGGATGAATTCACCCCTCCACTTT.

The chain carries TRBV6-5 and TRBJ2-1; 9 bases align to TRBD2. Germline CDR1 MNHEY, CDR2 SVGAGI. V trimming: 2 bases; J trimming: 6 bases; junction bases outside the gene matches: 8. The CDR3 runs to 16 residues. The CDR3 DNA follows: TGTGCCAGCAGTTACGCGTCGGCGGGAGGGGTCAATGAGCAGTTCTTC. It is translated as CASSYASAGGVNEQFF.

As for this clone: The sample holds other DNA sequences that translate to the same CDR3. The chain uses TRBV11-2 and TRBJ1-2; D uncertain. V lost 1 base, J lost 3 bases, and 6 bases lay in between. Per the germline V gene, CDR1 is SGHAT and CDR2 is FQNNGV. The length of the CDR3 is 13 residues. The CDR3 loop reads CASSLGGYYGYTF. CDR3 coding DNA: TGTGCCAGCAGCTTAGGCGGCTACTATGGCTACACCTTC.

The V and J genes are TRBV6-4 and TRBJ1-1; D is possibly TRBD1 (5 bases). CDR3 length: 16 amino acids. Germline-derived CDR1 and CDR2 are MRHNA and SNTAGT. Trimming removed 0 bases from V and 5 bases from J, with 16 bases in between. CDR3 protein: CASSDSNRGLRTEAFF. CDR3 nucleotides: TGTGCCAGCAGTGACTCTAACCGGGGCCTGAGGACTGAAGCTTTCTTT.

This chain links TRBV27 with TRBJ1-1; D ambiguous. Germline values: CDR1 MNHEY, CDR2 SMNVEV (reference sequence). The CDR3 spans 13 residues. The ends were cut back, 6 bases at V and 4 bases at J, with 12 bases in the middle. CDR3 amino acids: CASRWARGTEAFF. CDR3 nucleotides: TGTGCCAGCAGGTGGGCGCGGGGCACTGAAGCTTTCTTT.

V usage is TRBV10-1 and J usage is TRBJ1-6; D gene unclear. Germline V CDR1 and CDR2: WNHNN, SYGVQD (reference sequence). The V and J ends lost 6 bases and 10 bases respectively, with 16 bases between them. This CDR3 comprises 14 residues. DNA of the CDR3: TGCGCCAGCAGCCTCCGGACCCTGGACTCACCCCTCCACTTT. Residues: CASSLRTLDSPLHF.

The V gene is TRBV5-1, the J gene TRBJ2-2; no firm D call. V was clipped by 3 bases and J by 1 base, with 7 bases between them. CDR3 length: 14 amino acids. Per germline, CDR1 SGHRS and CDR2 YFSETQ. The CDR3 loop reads CASSSNRNTGELFF. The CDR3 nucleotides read TGCGCCAGCAGCTCGAACAGGAACACCGGGGAGCTGTTTTTT.